Given below is one T cell receptor (beta chain) in context. What it recognizes is unknown. CD45RO/CCR7/CD25/CD127/CD95/CD27 staining was used to isolate CD4+ naive, central memory, regulatory and stem cell-like memory cells by sorting. The data were taken from a study of beta chain features in type 1 diabetes. Study conclusions and caveats: A possible short-template PCR bias applies equally to patients and controls. The study found moderately but significantly shorter TCRB CDR3s in all four CD4+ subsets of Type 1 diabetes patients.

CDR1 and CDR2 (germline): SGHTA, FQGNSA. This CDR3 spans 16 amino acids. Trimming took 5 bases from V and 6 from J; bases not matched to a gene: 11. Investigators reverse transcribed all isolated RNA, so they sequenced expressed TCRB transcripts. Repertoires were generated with immunoSEQ multiplex PCR, while TCRdb's copy carries only in-frame clones and drops some. The sample carries 200,000 to 300,000 clones, around 21% recorded once. Sequencing was done on a sample of naive CD4+ T cells from blood. The chain combines TRBV7-2 with TRBJ2-4; 9 nucleotides agree with TRBD1. The TCR was taken from a woman aged 40 to 50 with type 1 diabetes. The CDR3 loop is CASSPRGQGPGNIQYF. The CDR3 nucleotides read TGTGCCAGCAGCCCGCGGGGACAGGGCCCAGGAAACATTCAGTACTTC.